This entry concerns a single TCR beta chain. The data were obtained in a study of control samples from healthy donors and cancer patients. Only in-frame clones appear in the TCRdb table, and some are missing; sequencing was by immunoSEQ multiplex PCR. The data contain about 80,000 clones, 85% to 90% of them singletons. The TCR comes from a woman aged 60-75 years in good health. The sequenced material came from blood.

The CDR3, as DNA: TGTGCCAGCAGGGCCAGCGGGAACACTGAAGCTTTCTTT. Its protein is CASRASGNTEAFF. V is TRBV2 and J is TRBJ1-1; D is unclear. The CDR3 loop spans 13 amino acids. Germline V CDR1 and CDR2: SNHLY, FYNNEI. V was cut by 6 bases and J by 1 base, with 9 bases left in between.